This entry lists 10 T cell receptor beta chains sequenced from one sample in a study of blood T cell repertoires in COVID-19. Assay used: immunoSEQ multiplex PCR; TCRdb lists only in-frame clones, some missing. The sample yields 250,000 or so clones, about 87% seen once. The sequencing sample was made of PBMCs or T cells enriched from blood (not recorded which). Receptors were obtained from a woman between 40 and 50 years old who had been exposed to COVID-19.

J is TRBJ2-1 and V is TRBV12-5, with D possibly matching TRBD1 (6 bases). Trimming took 6 bases from V and 2 from J, leaving 14 bases between them. Germline V gene data show CDR1 as LGHNT and CDR2 as FRNRAP. This CDR3 contains 15 residues. The CDR3 DNA sequence: TGTGCTAGTGGCCCGGGACAATCAGCCTACAATGAGCAGTTCTTC. Translated: CASGPGQSAYNEQFF. Full variable domain (missing parts from reference TRBV12-5 and TRBJ2-1): DARVTQTPRHKVTEMGQEVTMRCQPILGHNTVFWYRQTMMQGLELLAYFRNRAPLDDSGMPKDRFSAEMPDATLATLKIQPSEPRDSAVYFCASGPGQSAYNEQFFGPGTRLTVL.

This clone has more than one count but fewer than ten. The rearrangement uses TRBV7-3 and TRBJ2-4; unclear D gene. Germline V gene data show CDR1 as SGHTA and CDR2 as FQGTGA. Trimming removed 0 bases at V and 5 bases at J, with 11 bases between. The CDR3 runs to 15 residues. The CDR3 sequence is CASSLTTPSQNIQYF. The CDR3 region has the DNA TGTGCCAGCAGCTTAACCACACCGTCTCAAAACATTCAGTACTTC.

This chain connects TRBV19 to TRBJ1-2, with 8 positions matching TRBD1. There are 15 residues in the CDR3. Trimming cost V 4 bases and J 2 bases; bases outside gene matches: 6. CDR1 is LNHDA and CDR2 is SQIVND in the germline V gene (reference sequence). The CDR3 nucleotides are TGTGCCAGTAGTACCTCAAGGACAGGGAACTATGGCTACACCTTC. Translated, it gives CASSTSRTGNYGYTF.

The genes are TRBV6-6 and TRBJ1-3; D unresolved. CDR1 and CDR2 (germline): MNHNY, SVGAGI (reference sequence). The CDR3 extends over 15 amino acids. The V end was cut by 2 bases, the J end by 6 bases, with 14 bases between. CDR3 amino acids: CASSYRAGRENTIYF. CDR3 nucleotide sequence: TGTGCCAGCAGTTACCGAGCGGGCAGAGAAAACACCATATATTTT.

The V gene is TRBV5-1, the J gene TRBJ1-1, with D maybe TRBD1 (6 bases). In germline, CDR1 is SGHRS, CDR2 YFSETQ. V was trimmed by 1 base and J by 3 bases, leaving 10 bases between them. This CDR3 region has 14 residues. The CDR3 nucleotides read TGCGCCAGCAGCTTGTACAGGGTGGACACTGAAGCTTTCTTT. It translates to CASSLYRVDTEAFF.

The V call is TRBV7-9, the J call TRBJ2-2, with 9 positions matching TRBD1. V dropped 3 bases and J dropped 5; count of bases not matched to a gene: 7. This CDR3 has 16 amino acids. Germline assignment: CDR1 SEHNR and CDR2 FQNEAQ (reference sequence). The CDR3 loop is CASSFSGQGWTGELFF. The CDR3 DNA sequence: TGTGCCAGCAGCTTCTCGGGACAGGGTTGGACCGGGGAGCTGTTTTTT.

This clone was counted once. The chain has TRBV5-1 and TRBJ2-3; D remains unclear. This CDR3 region has 13 residues. Germline-derived CDR1 and CDR2 are SGHRS and YFSETQ. Trimming cost V 0 bases and J 1 base, with 3 bases left between them. DNA for the CDR3: TGCGCCAGCAGCTTGGTAGGCACAGATACGCAGTATTTT. It specifies CASSLVGTDTQYF.

The chain couples TRBV24-1 to TRBJ2-7; 9 nucleotides align to TRBD1. This CDR3 spans 16 amino acids. The J segment lost 1 base and the V segment lost 4 bases, leaving 7 bases of the junction unmatched. Germline assignment: CDR1 KGHDR and CDR2 SFDVKD. The CDR3 sequence is CATSDSGTGLSYEQYF. In DNA, the CDR3 is TGTGCCACCAGTGACTCCGGGACAGGGCTTTCCTACGAGCAGTACTTC.

This rearrangement joins TRBV28 to TRBJ1-5, with TRBD1 matching over 9 bases. The CDR3 sequence is 15 residues long. CDR1 MDHEN and CDR2 SYDVKM come from the germline V gene. V lost 3 bases, J lost 6 bases, and 6 bases stayed unmatched. The CDR3 reads CASSFPRTGAQPQHF. The CDR3 DNA reads TGTGCCAGCAGTTTCCCCAGGACAGGGGCTCAGCCCCAGCATTTT. Full variable domain (rest looked up from reference TRBV28 and TRBJ1-5): DVKVTQSSRYLVKRTGEKVFLECVQDMDHENMFWYRQDPGLGLRLIYFSYDVKMKEKGDIPEGYSVSREKKERFSLILESASTNQTSMYLCASSFPRTGAQPQHFGDGTRLSIL.

This clone turned up a few times. V usage is TRBV27 and J usage is TRBJ2-3; D is uncertain. The germline V and J ends were trimmed by 0 bases and 4 bases, with 8 bases remaining between them. This CDR3 spans 14 amino acids. The germline CDR1 and CDR2 sequences are MNHEY and SMNVEV (reference sequence). Here the CDR3 reads CASSLSRGSDTQYF. The CDR3 DNA follows: TGTGCCAGCAGTTTATCGCGAGGCTCAGATACGCAGTATTTT.